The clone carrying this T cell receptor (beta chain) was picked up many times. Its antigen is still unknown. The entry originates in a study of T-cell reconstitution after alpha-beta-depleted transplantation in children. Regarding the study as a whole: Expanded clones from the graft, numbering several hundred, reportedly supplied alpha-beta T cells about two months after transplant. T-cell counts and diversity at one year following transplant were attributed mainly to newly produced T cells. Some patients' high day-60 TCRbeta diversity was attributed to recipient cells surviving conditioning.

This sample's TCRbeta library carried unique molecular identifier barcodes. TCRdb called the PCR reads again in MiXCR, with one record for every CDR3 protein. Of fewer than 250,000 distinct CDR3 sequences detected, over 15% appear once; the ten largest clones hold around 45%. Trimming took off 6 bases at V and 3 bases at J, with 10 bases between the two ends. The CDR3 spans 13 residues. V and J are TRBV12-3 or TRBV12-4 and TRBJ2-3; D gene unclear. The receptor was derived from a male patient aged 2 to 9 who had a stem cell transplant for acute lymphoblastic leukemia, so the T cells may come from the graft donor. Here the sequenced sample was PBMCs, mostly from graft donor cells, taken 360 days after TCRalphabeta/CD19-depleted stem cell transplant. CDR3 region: CASSFQVTDTQYF. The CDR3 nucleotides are TGTGCCAGCAGCTTTCAGGTGACAGATACGCAGTATTTT.